This T cell receptor beta chain was found in a study of T cell responses to AZD1222 COVID-19 vaccine. Trimming took 2 bases from V and 7 from J, leaving 7 bases between them. Germline CDR1 and CDR2: SGDLS and YYNGEE. There are 13 residues in the CDR3. Repertoires were generated with immunoSEQ multiplex PCR, while TCRdb's copy carries only in-frame clones and drops some. The table has 100,000 or so clones, about 89% seen once. The sequencing used peripheral blood, collected 28 days after the second AZD1222 dose. V usage is TRBV9 and J usage is TRBJ1-6, with D possibly matching TRBD1 (6 bases). This TCR derives from an adult who received the AZD1222 COVID-19 vaccine. The CDR3 region is CASSVGQNSPLHF. In DNA, the CDR3 is TGTGCCAGCAGCGTTGGACAGAATTCACCCCTCCACTTT.